This T cell receptor beta chain was captured by sequencing in a study of OX40 agonist ivuxolimab in advanced cancers. Looking at the study overall: Dose-escalation patients' cancers were hepatocellular carcinoma, melanoma, renal cell or head and neck cancer. Regarding the study as a whole: Low levels of normalized T-cell clonal expansion also appeared in some nonresponders. Clonal expansion by week 6 occurred in CD4+ and CD8+ blood T cells (at 0.1 to 3.0 mg/kg). Average numbers of expanded clones were greater in CD8+ T cells than in CD4+.

Generated by immunoSEQ multiplex PCR, the TCRdb table keeps only in-frame clones and is missing some. This table holds roughly 58,000 clones, 85% found once. V lost 0 bases and J 4 bases, leaving 16 bases between the germline ends. Per the germline V gene, CDR1 is LGHNA and CDR2 is YSLEER. The CDR3 runs to 17 residues. Points on this clone: Its target is unknown.

The sample consisted of CD4+ or CD8+ T cells sorted from blood, taken in a trial of the OX40 agonist ivuxolimab. The receptor's source is an adult with an advanced solid tumor such as melanoma, head and neck, liver or kidney cancer. This chain connects TRBV4-3 to TRBJ2-1, with D perhaps TRBD2 (7 bases). This CDR3 reads CASSQDPSGGNYNEQFF. The CDR3 nucleotides are TGCGCCAGCAGCCAAGATCCCTCGGGGGGCAATTACAATGAGCAGTTCTTC.